The 10 T cell receptor beta chains given below trace back to one sample, sequenced in a study of siplizumab effects on memory and regulatory T cells. Clones were sequenced by immunoSEQ multiplex PCR, and TCRdb holds only the in-frame ones, with some missing. The sample holds 55,000 to 80,000 clones, less than 80% seen once. The sequenced material came from memory CD4+ T cells sorted from blood. These receptors were obtained from a human donor in good health.

V and J are TRBV2 and TRBJ2-1; perhaps TRBD1 as D (5 bases). The V end lost 3 bases, the J end lost 2 bases, and 8 bases lay between the germline ends. Germline V gene sequence: CDR1 SNHLY, CDR2 FYNNEI. This CDR3 comprises 14 residues. The CDR3 DNA sequence: TGTGCCAGCAGTGACAGGGTCACCTACAATGAGCAGTTCTTC. This sequence encodes CASSDRVTYNEQFF.

This sequence joins TRBV7-9 and TRBJ1-6; no reliable D call. There are 12 residues in the CDR3. The germline V gene has CDR1 SEHNR and CDR2 FQNEAQ (reference sequence). The V gene lost 3 bases and the J gene lost 8 bases, with 5 bases spanning the gap. The CDR3 loop is CASSLEYSPLHF. CDR3 in DNA: TGTGCCAGCAGCTTGGAGTATTCACCCCTCCACTTT.

This clone was seen a few times. The CDR3 nucleotides are TGTGCCAGCAGCGGGAAATTCACGCATTTAAGCTCTGGAAACACCATATATTTT. This sequence encodes CASSGKFTHLSSGNTIYF. The chain carries TRBV28 and TRBJ1-3; D uncertain. The germline gives CDR1 MDHEN, CDR2 SYDVKM. The CDR3 extends over 18 amino acids. The ends were cut back, 6 bases at V and 0 bases at J, with 21 bases in the middle.

The rearrangement links TRBV28 to TRBJ1-1; a possible D gene is TRBD1 (5 bases). Germline V gene sequence: CDR1 MDHEN, CDR2 SYDVKM. This CDR3 spans 14 amino acids. V was shortened by 6 bases and J by 1 base, with 12 bases between the two germline ends. The CDR3, as DNA: TGTGCCAGCAGAAAGGCGGGGGGGAACACTGAAGCTTTCTTT. Protein product: CASRKAGGNTEAFF.

The rearrangement uses TRBV7-2 and TRBJ2-2, with no clear D. The CDR3 consists of 12 residues. Germline V gene data show CDR1 as SGHTA and CDR2 as FQGNSA. V was cut by 3 bases and J by 7 bases, with 6 bases left in between. This CDR3 is CASSLDGGELFF. DNA for the CDR3: TGTGCCAGCAGCTTGGACGGCGGGGAGCTGTTTTTT.

The genes are TRBV27 and TRBJ1-6; 7 bases are shared with TRBD1. Per the germline V gene, CDR1 is MNHEY and CDR2 is SMNVEV (reference sequence). The CDR3 loop spans 16 amino acids. Trimming removed 5 bases from V and 4 bases from J; junction bases left unmatched: 8. The CDR3 here is CASSTTGASYNSPLHF. The DNA for the CDR3 is TGTGCCAGCAGTACTACAGGGGCGAGTTATAATTCACCCCTCCACTTT.

The chain has TRBV28 and TRBJ1-5; the D gene is possibly TRBD1 (5 bases). The CDR3 sequence is 14 residues long. Deletions cut 2 bases from V and 6 bases from J, with 11 bases between. The germline V gene has CDR1 MDHEN and CDR2 SYDVKM. The CDR3: CASSLGGTSQPQHF. The CDR3 DNA follows: TGTGCCAGCAGTTTAGGGGGGACGAGTCAGCCCCAGCATTTT.

The chain is built from TRBV5-6 and TRBJ2-1, with TRBD2 as a possible D gene (6 bases). V lost 7 bases to trimming and J lost 3 bases, with 17 bases between them. The CDR3 is 15 residues long. The V gene's germline CDR1 is SGHDT and CDR2 YYEEEE. CDR3 in DNA: TGTGCCAGCTATAGGCGGGACGGGGACTACAATGAGCAGTTCTTC. Protein product: CASYRRDGDYNEQFF.

The V call is TRBV10-3, the J call TRBJ2-5, with D perhaps matching TRBD2 (7 bases). Trimming left V 2 bases short and J 5 bases short, with 12 bases between. Germline V gene sequence: CDR1 ENHRY, CDR2 SYGVKD. This CDR3 contains 14 residues. In DNA form, the CDR3 reads TGTGCCATCAGTGAGCCGGGGGGCTCGGAGACCCAGTACTTC. The encoded protein is CAISEPGGSETQYF.

J is TRBJ1-5 and V is TRBV28; 10 bases are shared with TRBD1. Trimming at V came to 6 bases and at J to 3 bases, leaving 11 bases not matched to a gene. Per the germline V gene, CDR1 is MDHEN and CDR2 is SYDVKM. This CDR3 region has 17 residues. CDR3: CASSKSGTGVINQPQHF. CDR3 nucleotide sequence: TGTGCCAGCAGCAAATCCGGGACAGGGGTGATCAATCAGCCCCAGCATTTT.